Only a few counts were recorded for the clone carrying this TCR beta chain. The germline V gene has CDR1 LNHDA and CDR2 SQIVND (reference sequence). This CDR3 has 13 residues. V lost 2 bases to trimming and J lost 5 bases, with 7 bases between them. The data belong to a study of T-cell reconstitution after alpha-beta-depleted transplantation in children. For TCRbeta, the library was prepared with unique molecular identifiers. TCRdb recomputed calls from the PCR reads with MiXCR, one row per CDR3 protein. The table has 440,000 or so distinct CDR3 sequences, about a tenth seen once. Sample: PBMCs from the stem cell graft donor, taken from the stem cell graft. This clonotype was obtained from a human donor who donated a stem cell graft to a child with acute myeloid leukemia. The chain uses TRBV19 and TRBJ2-1; a possible D gene is TRBD1 (5 bases). The CDR3 protein is CASSINRNNEQFF. DNA of the CDR3: TGTGCCAGTAGTATAAACAGGAACAATGAGCAGTTCTTC.